This TCR beta chain stems from a study of CD8+CD57+ T cells in acquired aplastic anemia. Genomic DNA, the template, was used for profiling of the TCR beta VDJ and CDR3. TCRdb analysed the reads with MiXCR anew, one entry per CDR3 protein. Of around 250,000 distinct CDR3 sequences detected, roughly 80% appear once; the ten largest clones hold 35% to 50%. Study-level results: Under 35 was the count of CD8+ CDR3 sequences that patients shared with controls.

The germline gives CDR1 SGHVS, CDR2 FQNEAQ. CDR3 length: 13 amino acids. All patients picked for sequencing had shown, by flow cytometry, an expansion of CD8+CD57+ cells. Only a few counts were recorded for this clonotype. No antigen is known for it. One end of the junction varies from germline; a read error may be responsible. This chain uses TRBV7-8 with TRBJ2-3, with 8 nucleotides matching TRBD2. The sample consisted of sorted CD4+, CD8+, or CD8+CD57+ T cells (not recorded which) from PBMCs. The source is a human donor with aplastic anemia. The CDR3: CASSFAGGPDTHF. As DNA, the CDR3 is TGTGCCAGCAGCTTCGCGGGAGGACCCGATACGCATTTT.